The 23 T cell receptor beta chains below come from one sample, sequenced in a study of T cell responses to AZD1222 COVID-19 vaccine. Some clones are missing from TCRdb's copy, which holds only in-frame ones; the method was immunoSEQ multiplex PCR. The sample records 50,000 or so clones, approximately 80% being singletons. The material was peripheral blood, obtained 28 days after the second AZD1222 dose. Every receptor here comes from an adult who received the AZD1222 COVID-19 vaccine.

The rearrangement uses TRBV28 and TRBJ2-7, with 7 bases matching TRBD1. The germline V gene has CDR1 MDHEN and CDR2 SYDVKM. V gave up 5 bases and J gave up 7 bases; unmatched junction bases: 8. This CDR3 has 13 amino acids. CDR3 DNA sequence: TGTGCCAGCAGTACCGACAGGGTTAGGGAGCAGTACGTC. Encoded protein: CASSTDRVREQYV.

The chain combines TRBV7-2 with TRBJ2-6; D uncertain. The ends were cut back, 5 bases at V and 3 bases at J, with 8 bases in the middle. Per germline, CDR1 SGHTA and CDR2 FQGNSA. This CDR3 is built from 14 residues. CDR3 protein: CASSPTVGANVLTF. CDR3 coding DNA: TGTGCCAGCAGCCCAACCGTTGGGGCCAACGTCCTGACTTTC.

This clone was picked up a small number of times. The V gene is TRBV20-1, the J gene TRBJ2-7; D remains unclear. Germline V gives CDR1 DFQATT, CDR2 SNEGSKA (reference sequence). The CDR3 consists of 12 residues. V lost 3 bases to trimming and J lost 0 bases, with 6 bases between them. This CDR3 reads CSASYNSYEQYF. DNA for the CDR3: TGCAGTGCTAGTTACAACTCCTACGAGCAGTACTTC.

The chain carries TRBV19 and TRBJ2-3; tentatively, D is TRBD2 (6 bases). The CDR3 totals 14 residues. The germline V gene encodes CDR1 LNHDA and CDR2 SQIVND (reference sequence). V shed 3 bases and J shed 0 bases, with 7 bases lying between them. The CDR3 loop is CASSIGTSTDTQYF. The DNA of the CDR3 is TGTGCCAGTAGTATCGGGACTAGCACAGATACGCAGTATTTT. Supplemented by reference TRBV19 and TRBJ2-3, the full variable domain reads DGGITQSPKYLFRKEGQNVTLSCEQNLNHDAMYWYRQDPGQGLRLIYYSQIVNDFQKGDIAEGYSVSREKKESFPLTVTSAQKNPTAFYLCASSIGTSTDTQYFGPGTRLTVL.

The genes are TRBV28 and TRBJ1-5, with 9 bases that match TRBD1. The CDR3 covers 15 residues. The germline CDR1 and CDR2 sequences are MDHEN and SYDVKM. V lost 2 bases to trimming and J lost 7 bases; unmatched junction nucleotides: 6. The CDR3: CASSLGQGYRQPQHF. Here the CDR3 DNA reads TGTGCCAGCAGTTTAGGACAGGGGTATAGGCAGCCCCAGCATTTT.

The chain recombines TRBV6-5 with TRBJ1-5; D uncertain. Trimming removed 0 bases from V and 3 bases from J, with 12 bases in between. CDR1 and CDR2 from the germline V gene are MNHEY and SVGAGI. The CDR3 contains 16 residues. DNA for the CDR3: TGTGCCAGCAGTTACTCGATAGGGTTTCACAATCAGCCCCAGCATTTT. This encodes CASSYSIGFHNQPQHF.

This chain uses TRBV6-1 with TRBJ1-1, with no clear D. CDR1 is MNHNS and CDR2 is SASEGT in the germline V gene. This CDR3 region has 13 residues. The ends were cut back, 3 bases at V and 1 base at J, with 6 bases in the middle. The chain's CDR3 is CASSDQQNTEAFF. The DNA for the CDR3 is TGTGCCAGCAGTGATCAACAGAACACTGAAGCTTTCTTT.

This rearrangement joins TRBV6-5 to TRBJ2-3, with 7 bases identical to TRBD2. The CDR3 loop spans 14 amino acids. The ends lost 6 bases at V and 2 bases at J; junction bases unmatched: 5. Looked up from germline, CDR1 is MNHEY and CDR2 is SVGAGI. The CDR3 sequence is CASSPRESTDTQYF. CDR3 coding DNA: TGTGCCAGCAGCCCGCGGGAGTCCACAGATACGCAGTATTTT.

The chain recombines TRBV3-1 (or the pseudogene TRBV3-2) with TRBJ2-1; D perhaps matches TRBD1 (6 bases). This CDR3 has 15 amino acids. V gave up 4 bases and J gave up 4 bases, with 14 bases separating them. Per the germline V gene, CDR1 is LGHDT and CDR2 is YNNKEL (reference sequence). The CDR3, as DNA: TGTGCCAGCAGCCCGGACATGCAGGGGTACAATGAGCAGTTCTTC. This translates into CASSPDMQGYNEQFF.

This chain links TRBV2 with TRBJ2-3; 9 nucleotides align to TRBD1. From germline, CDR1 is SNHLY and CDR2 FYNNEI. Germline trimming cut 4 bases from V and 6 bases from J; bases unmatched to any gene: 8. This CDR3 comprises 15 residues. The CDR3 reads CASSATGTGRDTQYF. In DNA form, the CDR3 reads TGTGCCAGCAGTGCCACCGGGACAGGGCGGGATACGCAGTATTTT.

The rearrangement links TRBV6-5 to TRBJ1-1; D ambiguous. The CDR3 is made up of 14 amino acids. V lost 6 bases and J lost 2, with 13 bases in between. Germline assignment: CDR1 MNHEY and CDR2 SVGAGI. In DNA, the CDR3 is TGTGCCAGCAGGGGGAGGACGGACAACACTGAAGCTTTCTTT. This sequence encodes CASRGRTDNTEAFF.

This CDR3 reads CASRGQGYYGYTF. The DNA of the CDR3 is TGTGCCAGCAGGGGACAGGGATACTATGGCTACACCTTC. The chain is built from TRBV2 and TRBJ1-2, with 9 nucleotides matching TRBD1. The CDR3 covers 13 residues. Germline V gives CDR1 SNHLY, CDR2 FYNNEI. Trimming at V came to 6 bases and at J to 3 bases, leaving 2 bases not matched to a gene.

This sequence joins TRBV12-3 or TRBV12-4 and TRBJ1-1; D is unresolved. V was trimmed by 5 bases and J by 11 bases, leaving 15 bases between them. The CDR3 runs 12 residues. The CDR3, as DNA: TGTGCCAGCAGTCCCCAGGCTTTGAGTGCTTTCTTT. Its translation: CASSPQALSAFF.

This chain joins TRBV14 and TRBJ2-1; the D is unclear. CDR3 length: 13 amino acids. The V gene's germline CDR1 is SGHDN and CDR2 FVKESK. Trimming left V 4 bases short and J 7 bases short, with 11 bases between. The CDR3 nucleotides read TGTGCCAGCAGCCGTCAAATGCGGAATGAGCAGTTCTTC. Residues: CASSRQMRNEQFF.

The chain is built from TRBV28 and TRBJ1-4; D ambiguous. The CDR3 runs 14 residues. Germline V gene data show CDR1 as MDHEN and CDR2 as SYDVKM. V was clipped by 5 bases and J by 0 bases, with 7 bases between them. CDR3 in amino acids: CASSLQSTNEKLFF. The CDR3 DNA is TGTGCCAGCAGTCTTCAATCAACTAATGAAAAACTGTTTTTT.

The J gene is TRBJ1-5, the V gene TRBV7-2; unclear D gene. Deletions cut 1 base from V and 0 bases from J, with 10 bases between. Germline values: CDR1 SGHTA, CDR2 FQGNSA. This CDR3 is built from 16 residues. Here the CDR3 DNA reads TGTGCCAGCAGCTTAGGCGGGTGGCTTAGCAATCAGCCCCAGCATTTT. The encoded protein is CASSLGGWLSNQPQHF. Full variable domain (missing parts from reference TRBV7-2 and TRBJ1-5): GAGVSQSPSNKVTEKGKDVELRCDPISGHTALYWYRQSLGQGLEFLIYFQGNSAPDKSGLPSDRFSAERTGGSVSTLTIQRTQQEDSAVYLCASSLGGWLSNQPQHFGDGTRLSIL.

This rearrangement joins TRBV7-2 to TRBJ1-2; D is perhaps TRBD1 (5 bases). Germline assignment: CDR1 SGHTA and CDR2 FQGNSA. This CDR3 has 13 residues. Trimming left V 6 bases short and J 6 bases short, with 14 bases between. The CDR3 DNA reads TGTGCCAGCAGGGGCGGGGGAGAGAATGGCTACACCTTC. Its protein product is CASRGGGENGYTF.

The rearrangement links TRBV7-2 to TRBJ1-2; D is unclear. The CDR3 loop spans 13 amino acids. The germline V and J ends were trimmed by 1 base and 6 bases, with 9 bases remaining between them. Germline V CDR1 and CDR2: SGHTA, FQGNSA. The CDR3 loop reads CASSLVPTDGYTF. The CDR3 DNA follows: TGTGCCAGCAGCTTAGTTCCCACAGATGGCTACACCTTC.

This sequence joins TRBV7-2 and TRBJ2-1, with TRBD2 identical over 9 bases. There are 13 residues in the CDR3. Germline CDR1 SGHTA, CDR2 FQGNSA. Trimming removed 3 bases from V and 9 bases from J; junction bases left unmatched: 3. In DNA, the CDR3 is TGTGCCAGCAGCTTCCTAGCGGGATCTGAGCAGTTCTTC. This gives the protein CASSFLAGSEQFF.

The V and J genes are TRBV11-2 and TRBJ1-5; no clear D gene. The germline V gene has CDR1 SGHAT and CDR2 FQNNGV. This CDR3 has 13 amino acids. The V end was cut by 5 bases, the J end by 0 bases, with 5 bases between. The CDR3 sequence is CASSPHSNQPQHF. As DNA, the CDR3 is TGTGCCAGCAGCCCTCATAGCAATCAGCCCCAGCATTTT.

The rearrangement uses TRBV28 and TRBJ2-7; D is unresolved. V lost 6 bases to trimming and J lost 2 bases, with 11 bases between them. CDR3 length: 13 residues. Per the germline V gene, CDR1 is MDHEN and CDR2 is SYDVKM. CDR3 DNA: TGTGCCAGCAGACGGACCGATCCCTACGAGCAGTACGTC. Its protein is CASRRTDPYEQYV.

This chain uses TRBV28 with TRBJ1-5; D perhaps matches TRBD1 (5 bases). In germline, CDR1 is MDHEN, CDR2 SYDVKM. The germline V and J ends were trimmed by 3 bases and 4 bases, with 19 bases remaining between them. The CDR3 is 17 amino acids. This CDR3 reads CASSFPPGGGVNQPQHF. The CDR3 coding sequence is TGTGCCAGCAGTTTCCCCCCAGGTGGAGGGGTGAATCAGCCCCAGCATTTT.

The chain carries TRBV5-6 and TRBJ1-2, with TRBD1 matching over 11 bases. The CDR3 spans 13 residues. The J segment lost 5 bases and the V segment lost 6 bases, leaving 3 bases of the junction unmatched. Germline-derived CDR1 and CDR2 are SGHDT and YYEEEE. The CDR3 DNA reads TGTGCCAGCATGGACAGGGGGCCGTATGGCTACACCTTC. It encodes CASMDRGPYGYTF. The whole variable domain, filled in from reference TRBV5-6 and TRBJ1-2, reads DAGVTQSPTHLIKTRGQQVTLRCSPKSGHDTVSWYQQALGQGPQFIFQYYEEEERQRGNFPDRFSGHQFPNYSSELNVNALLLGDSALYLCASMDRGPYGYTFGSGTRLTVV.